The 21 T cell receptor beta chains below all came from one sample that was sequenced in a study of glioma-infiltrating T cells. Amplification of TCR alpha and beta CDR3 regions from RNA used iRepertoire nested multiplex PCR. TCRdb re-analysed the multiplex PCR reads in MiXCR, keeping a single row per CDR3 protein. The sample consists of around 10,000 distinct CDR3 sequences, approximately 60% of them appearing once. Sequenced: glioma tissue, nonneoplastic brain tissue, or PBMCs (not recorded which). Receptors originate from a human donor with low-grade glioma or glioblastoma, undergoing nonglioma brain surgery, or in good health (not recorded which).

There are many counts of this clonotype. V is TRBV4-1 and J is TRBJ2-3, with D uncertain. Trimming stripped 0 bases from V and 4 bases from J, with 17 bases between. CDR1 and CDR2 (germline): MGHRA, YSYEKL. This CDR3 has 17 amino acids. CDR3 in DNA: TGCGCCAGCAGCCAAGATTTCCCCTGGCGAAAGGCAGATACGCAGTATTTT. Translating it yields CASSQDFPWRKADTQYF.

By its share, this clonotype is medium-sized (0.01 to 0.1%). The rearrangement uses TRBV4-1 and TRBJ2-7, with D unresolved. V lost 0 bases and J lost 2, with 8 bases in between. The germline gives CDR1 MGHRA, CDR2 YSYEKL. The CDR3 covers 14 residues. The CDR3 DNA sequence: TGCGCCAGCAGCCAAGATCGGTTTACCTACGAGCAGTACTTC. Protein: CASSQDRFTYEQYF.

This clonotype has a handful of counts. A much larger clonotype is one base distant, so this may be a read error. V is TRBV29-1 and J is TRBJ2-3; no clear D. The CDR3 runs to 16 residues. V lost 3 bases and J lost 3, with 19 bases in between. The V gene's germline CDR1 is SQVTM and CDR2 ANQGSEA. The CDR3 DNA reads as TGCAGCGTTGAGGTGGTGTCAGTGGGCGAGACAGATACGCAGTATTTT. Protein: CSVEVVSVGETDTQYF.

In its sample, this clonotype is medium-sized (0.01 to 0.1%). This sequence joins TRBV7-2 and TRBJ1-2, with 9 bases fitting TRBD1. This CDR3 comprises 14 residues. CDR1 SGHTA and CDR2 FQGNSA come from the germline V gene. Losses at the gene ends were 5 bases for V and 8 bases for J; bases not matched to a gene: 9. The CDR3 spells CASSNRDRDFGYTF. CDR3 coding DNA: TGTGCCAGCAGCAACCGGGACAGGGATTTCGGCTACACCTTC.

This chain links TRBV29-1 with TRBJ2-7, with D unresolved. CDR1 and CDR2 (germline): SQVTM, ANQGSEA. The CDR3 runs to 11 residues. Here the CDR3 DNA reads TGCAGAGTAGGAAGATCCTACGAGCAGTACTTC. It codes for CRVGRSYEQYF.

The chain joins TRBV4-2 to TRBJ2-2; weak D call: TRBD2 (6 bases). The CDR3 loop spans 14 amino acids. Trimming removed 4 bases at V and 3 bases at J, with 9 bases between. The germline CDR1 and CDR2 sequences are LGHNA and YNFKEQ. The CDR3 here is CASSPPGDTGELFF. DNA for the CDR3: TGTGCCAGCAGCCCACCGGGAGACACCGGGGAGCTGTTTTTT.

On this clonotype itself: An end of the junction differs from the germline gene, which may be a read error. The genes are TRBV28 and TRBJ2-2; D assignment may be TRBD1 or TRBD2 (6 bases each). CDR1 and CDR2 from the germline V gene are MDHEN and SYDVKM. This CDR3 comprises 15 residues. This CDR3 reads CSSSFGGRGTGELFF. CDR3 DNA sequence: TGTTCCAGCAGTTTTGGGGGGCGTGGCACCGGGGAGCTGTTTTTT.

The chain has TRBV20-1 and TRBJ2-7, with D possibly TRBD2 on 5 matching bases. CDR3 length equals 14 residues. CDR1 is DFQATT, CDR2 SNEGSKA, per germline (reference sequence). V lost 8 bases to trimming and J lost 5 bases, with 22 bases between them. The CDR3 is CSSSAAVLFHEQYF. For the CDR3, the DNA is TGCAGTTCTTCAGCGGCAGTCCTCTTCCACGAGCAGTACTTC.

In the case of this clonotype: One junction end disagrees with the germline gene, perhaps due to a read error. The chain combines TRBV6-6 with TRBJ2-5; D call uncertain. The CDR3 sequence is 13 residues long. Germline-derived CDR1 and CDR2 are MNHNY and SVGAGI (reference sequence). The CDR3 loop reads CASIPRHQETQYF. In DNA, the CDR3 is TGTGCCAGCATCCCGCGACACCAAGAGACCCAGTACTTT.

V and J are TRBV3-1 and TRBJ1-3, with D maybe TRBD1 (5 bases). This CDR3 is 19 amino acids long. CDR1 LGHDT and CDR2 YNNKEL come from the germline V gene (reference sequence). Trimming shortened V by 3 bases and J by 1 base, and 22 bases separated the two germline ends. As DNA, the CDR3 is TGTGCCAGCAGCCAGGCGGCCCATTGGACAATTGTTTCTGGAAACACCATATATTTT. Translation: CASSQAAHWTIVSGNTIYF. The whole variable domain, remainder taken from reference TRBV3-1 and TRBJ1-3, is DTAVSQTPKYLVTQMGNDKSIKCEQNLGHDTMYWYKQDSKKFLKIMFSYNNKELIINETVPNRFSPKSPDKAHLNLHINSLELGDSAVYFCASSQAAHWTIVSGNTIYFGEGSWLTVV.

In its sample, this clonotype is medium-sized (0.01 to 0.1%). The chain couples TRBV7-2 to TRBJ1-1; no clear D gene. The CDR3 sequence is 15 residues long. Germline values: CDR1 SGHTA, CDR2 FQGNSA. Between the trimmed V and J ends, which lost 4 bases and 3 bases, there was a span of 15 bases. The CDR3 reads CASSYEGRWDTEAFF. CDR3 bases: TGTGCCAGCAGCTACGAGGGTAGATGGGACACTGAAGCTTTCTTT.

Worth noting for this clonotype: Sequence at one end of the junction differs from germline and may be a read error. The CDR3 region is CAGSAILAGSSDTKYF. CDR3 DNA: TGTGCCGGCAGTGCCATACTAGCGGGAAGTTCAGATACGAAGTATTTT. This chain joins TRBV6-1 and TRBJ2-3; 10 bases match TRBD2. This CDR3 contains 16 residues. Germline CDR1 is MNHNS and CDR2 is SASEGT.

By sample fraction, this clonotype is medium-sized (0.01 to 0.1%). The V call is TRBV20-1, the J call TRBJ2-7, with 10 bases matching TRBD1. Germline CDR1 and CDR2: DFQATT and SNEGSKA (reference sequence). The CDR3 consists of 15 residues. The V segment lost 5 bases and the J segment 1 base; nucleotides outside the gene matches: 8. CDR3 in DNA: TGCAGTGCTGCCGGGACAGGGGCTTTTTCCTACGAGCAGTACTTC. Residues: CSAAGTGAFSYEQYF.

This clonotype was seen many times. The chain carries TRBV24-1 and TRBJ2-2; unclear D gene. Germline V CDR1 and CDR2: KGHDR, SFDVKD. The V end lost 7 bases, the J end lost 3 bases, and 17 bases lay between the germline ends. The CDR3 consists of 16 residues. This CDR3 reads CATSPYREPHTGELFF. In DNA form, the CDR3 reads TGTGCCACCAGCCCTTACAGAGAACCACACACCGGGGAGCTGTTTTTT.

Comments on this clonotype: At one boundary the junction diverges from the germline segment, which might be a read error. The V and J genes are TRBV19 and TRBJ1-5; D might be TRBD1 (5 bases). CDR3 length: 14 amino acids. In germline, CDR1 is LNHDA, CDR2 SQIVND (reference sequence). CDR3 in amino acids: CASSIDRFNQPHNF. The CDR3 DNA follows: TGTGCCAGTAGTATCGACAGATTCAATCAGCCCCATAATTTT.

This clonotype is medium-sized (0.01 to 0.1%) in the sample. DNA for the CDR3: TGTGCCAGCAGTTTATACTTTAGCTCCTACGAGCAGTACTTC. Its protein is CASSLYFSSYEQYF. The chain joins TRBV27 to TRBJ2-7, with D unclear. The germline CDR1 and CDR2 sequences are MNHEY and SMNVEV (reference sequence). Between the trimmed V and J ends, which lost 1 base and 0 bases, there was a span of 7 bases. This CDR3 region has 14 residues.

Regarding this clonotype: A read error may account for a junction end that differs from germline. The chain recombines TRBV2 with TRBJ1-2, with no clear D. Germline V gene sequence: CDR1 SNHLY, CDR2 FYNNEI. CDR3 length: 13 amino acids. The chain's CDR3 is CASSDRPYYRYTF. In DNA, the CDR3 is TGTGCCAGCAGTGATCGTCCGTACTATCGCTACACCTTC.

This clonotype was counted a few times. With a much larger clone just one base away, this may be a read error. The chain couples TRBV4-1 to TRBJ2-7; the D is unclear. This CDR3 is 17 amino acids long. Trimming removed 1 base at V and 1 base at J, with 17 bases between. Looked up from germline, CDR1 is MGHRA and CDR2 is YSYEKL. This CDR3 reads CASSQAIVGDPSYEQYF. The CDR3 region has the DNA TGCGCCAGCAGCCAAGCTATCGTGGGTGATCCTTCCTACGAGCAGTACTTC.

This clonotype was counted once. CDR3 in amino acids: CSANPYLAGMTYTQYF. The CDR3 nucleotides read TGCAGTGCTAATCCCTACCTAGCGGGAATGACATATACGCAGTATTTT. This chain connects TRBV20-1 to TRBJ2-3, with 9 bases lining up with TRBD2. J gave up 7 bases and V 4 bases, and 15 bases lay outside the gene matches. The CDR3 consists of 16 residues. Germline CDR1 reads DFQATT; CDR2 reads SNEGSKA (reference sequence).

In this sample, this clonotype is large (0.1 to 1%). The chain combines TRBV20-1 with TRBJ1-1, with D maybe TRBD1 (6 bases). CDR1 and CDR2 (germline): DFQATT, SNEGSKA (reference sequence). V lost 3 bases, J lost 4 bases, and 9 bases lay in between. This CDR3 comprises 12 residues. The DNA for the CDR3 is TGCAGTGCTAGTCTAGGGGGCACTGAAGCTTTCTTT. Residues: CSASLGGTEAFF.

This clonotype appeared a few times. A much larger clone differs from this one at a single base, so this may be a read error. CDR3 bases: TGCGCCCGCAGCTTGTCGATTGGACAGCAGAACACTGAAGCTTTCTTT. Amino acids: CARSLSIGQQNTEAFF. This sequence joins TRBV5-1 and TRBJ1-1; the D gene is possibly TRBD1 (6 bases). The germline CDR1 and CDR2 sequences are SGHRS and YFSETQ. The CDR3 totals 16 residues.